This T cell receptor (beta chain) stems from a study of T cell responses to AZD1222 COVID-19 vaccine. Combined were second doses at about 4 or about 12 weeks. Method: immunoSEQ multiplex PCR; TCRdb's copy keeps in-frame clones and lacks some. The table has approximately 130,000 clones, about nine tenths seen once. Worth noting for this clone: Its antigen is unidentified.

CDR3 size: 16 residues. Germline assignment: CDR1 WNHNN and CDR2 SYGVQD (reference sequence). The V end lost 8 bases, the J end lost 6 bases, and 22 bases lay between the germline ends. The study, taken as a whole, reports: Unmutated variant regions are reportedly the target of nearly half of TCRs that are spike-specific. Among those given AZD1222, only five or six were seropositive at baseline.

This sequence joins TRBV10-1 and TRBJ1-4, with D uncertain. The sequence was collected from an adult who received the AZD1222 COVID-19 vaccine. Sequences were derived from peripheral blood, sampled 28 days after the second AZD1222 dose. This CDR3 reads CASQQSQAGGDEKLFF. In DNA form, the CDR3 reads TGCGCCAGCCAGCAGTCTCAGGCCGGTGGGGATGAAAAACTGTTTTTT.